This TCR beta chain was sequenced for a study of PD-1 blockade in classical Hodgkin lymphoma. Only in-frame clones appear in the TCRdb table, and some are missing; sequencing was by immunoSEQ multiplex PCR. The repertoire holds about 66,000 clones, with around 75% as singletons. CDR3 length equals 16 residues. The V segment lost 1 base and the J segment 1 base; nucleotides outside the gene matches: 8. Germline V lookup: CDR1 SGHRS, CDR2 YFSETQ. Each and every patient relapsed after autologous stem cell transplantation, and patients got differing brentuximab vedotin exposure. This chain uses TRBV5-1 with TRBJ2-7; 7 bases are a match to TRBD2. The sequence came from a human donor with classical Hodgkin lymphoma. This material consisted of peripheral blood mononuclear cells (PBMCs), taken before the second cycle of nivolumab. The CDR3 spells CASSLRSGEYSYEQYF. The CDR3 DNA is TGCGCCAGCAGCTTGAGGAGCGGGGAATATTCCTACGAGCAGTACTTC. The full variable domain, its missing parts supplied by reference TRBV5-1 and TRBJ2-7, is KAGVTQTPRYLIKTRGQQVTLSCSPISGHRSVSWYQQTPGQGLQFLFEYFSETQRNKGNFPGRFSGRQFSNSRSEMNVSTLELGDSALYLCASSLRSGEYSYEQYFGPGTRLTVT.